The 9 T cell receptor beta chains below come from one sample, sequenced in a study of cytomegalovirus exposure and HLA in healthy donors. Clones were read by immunoSEQ multiplex PCR, and TCRdb kept only the in-frame ones, dropping some. Here the sample spans fewer than 250,000 clones, roughly 83% being singletons. Sequenced: PBMCs. Source of these receptors: a young woman in good health and CMV-seronegative.

The chain joins TRBV6-5 to TRBJ1-6; no definite D call. The CDR3 covers 15 residues. V gave up 8 bases and J gave up 7 bases, with 18 bases separating them. CDR1 is MNHEY, CDR2 SVGAGI, per germline. In DNA form, the CDR3 reads TGTGCCAGCTGGAGCGGAGAGGGTCGCAATTCACCCCTCCACTTT. Protein sequence: CASWSGEGRNSPLHF.

Comments on this clone: One end of the junction fails to match germline, which may point to a read error. The rearrangement joins TRBV7-9 to TRBJ1-1; D unclear. The germline V gene encodes CDR1 SEHNR and CDR2 FQNEAQ (reference sequence). This CDR3 is 12 amino acids long. The DNA of the CDR3 is TGTGCCAGCAGCTTAGGTTCCCTCCACCCGTACTTT. It encodes CASSLGSLHPYF.

In DNA, the CDR3 is TGTGCCAGCAGTTACACAGACGAGCAGTACTTC. Amino acids: CASSYTDEQYF. The V call is TRBV6-5, the J call TRBJ2-7; D gene ambiguous. Germline V gives CDR1 MNHEY, CDR2 SVGAGI. V lost 2 bases and J 5 bases, leaving 4 bases between the germline ends. This CDR3 has 11 residues.

The chain recombines TRBV4-2 with TRBJ1-2; no reliable D call. Between the trimmed V and J ends, which lost 0 bases and 8 bases, there was a span of 25 bases. The CDR3 length is 18 residues. Germline loops: CDR1 LGHNA, CDR2 YNFKEQ. The CDR3 bases are TGTGCCAGCAGCCAAGACGGGGTGGGTAGAGAACTGGAGAGAGGCTACACCTTC. Protein sequence: CASSQDGVGRELERGYTF.

This clone was observed a few times. The chain has TRBV6-6 and TRBJ1-6; D is undetermined. The CDR3 has 15 residues. CDR1 is MNHNY, CDR2 SVGAGI, per germline (reference sequence). With 2 bases removed from V and 2 bases from J, the gap between germline ends came to 7 bases. The CDR3 is CASSYAPPYNSPLHF. DNA for the CDR3: TGTGCCAGCAGTTACGCTCCCCCCTATAATTCACCCCTCCACTTT.

The chain joins TRBV4-2 to TRBJ1-2, with TRBD1 identical over 12 bases. Per germline, CDR1 LGHNA and CDR2 YNFKEQ. J gave up 8 bases and V 4 bases, and 11 bases lay outside the gene matches. The CDR3 runs 16 residues. The CDR3 region is CASSRGTGTGGQGYTF. The CDR3 DNA is TGTGCCAGCAGCCGAGGAACCGGGACAGGGGGCCAGGGCTACACCTTC.

The rearrangement links TRBV7-3 to TRBJ1-2; TRBD1 aligns across 8 bases. CDR1 and CDR2 (germline): SGHTA, FQGTGA. Losses at the gene ends were 5 bases for V and 6 bases for J; bases not matched to a gene: 8. This CDR3 has 14 residues. The CDR3 DNA sequence: TGTGCCAGCAGCCGGGACAGGTCGGTGGATGGCTACACCTTC. Its protein product is CASSRDRSVDGYTF.

This clone has only one observation. In the same sample, other DNA sequences code for this CDR3. V is TRBV27 and J is TRBJ1-2; TRBD1 agrees at 7 bases. The CDR3 covers 14 residues. From germline, CDR1 is MNHEY and CDR2 SMNVEV (reference sequence). V shed 5 bases and J 2 bases; nucleotides not matched to a gene: 5. The CDR3: CASSPPGQNYGYTF. The CDR3 nucleotides read TGTGCCAGCAGTCCCCCGGGACAGAACTATGGCTACACCTTC.

The rearrangement uses TRBV2 and TRBJ2-1, with TRBD2 identical over 7 bases. The length of the CDR3 is 11 residues. The V gene end was trimmed by 5 bases and the J gene end by 15 bases; junction bases not matched to a gene: 7. CDR1 and CDR2 (germline): SNHLY, FYNNEI. The CDR3: CASSRERDVFF. CDR3 bases: TGTGCCAGCAGTAGAGAGCGGGATGTGTTCTTC.